This T cell receptor beta chain was recovered during a study of vaccination and CD4 T cells after COVID-19. In the study overall: In the convalescent cohort, there were six males and four females, two of them Hispanic. Post-diagnosis, post-COVID samples were collected after a median approximately three months, ranging 35 to 161. General study results and limits: Among convalescent patients, a median approximately 86% of reactive clones emerged only after vaccination. Researchers report that 304 of 307 vaccine-specific clones in convalescent patients proved spike mono-reactive.

This clonotype has more than one count but fewer than ten. Its antigen remains unidentified. Deletions cut 5 bases from V and 5 bases from J, with 21 bases between. The CDR3 runs 16 residues. In germline, CDR1 is MNHEY, CDR2 SMNVEV (reference sequence). From the PCR reads, TCRdb called clonotypes with MiXCR, one entry per CDR3 protein. The profile shows fewer than 25,000 distinct CDR3 sequences, around 53% of them singletons. This sequence was found in a human donor who had recovered from COVID-19. Sample: CD4+ T cells from blood, taken before SARS-CoV-2 vaccination. The V gene is TRBV27, the J gene TRBJ1-2; D is uncertain. The CDR3 DNA sequence: TGTGCCAGCAGTCCTTCTTTGTTGGAGGCATTGTATGGCTACACCTTC. It is translated as CASSPSLLEALYGYTF.